Described below is a single T cell receptor (beta chain) sequence and its context. The data derive from a study of control samples from healthy donors and cancer patients. Sequenced by immunoSEQ multiplex PCR; TCRdb stores in-frame clones only, minus some. Of about 120,000 clones in the sample, about 93% were seen once. This CDR3 comprises 14 residues. The V end lost 0 bases, the J end lost 4 bases, and 9 bases lay between the germline ends. In germline, CDR1 is LNHDA, CDR2 SQIVND (reference sequence). Sequenced sample: blood. The rearrangement uses TRBV19 and TRBJ1-1, with unresolved D. The receptor was isolated from a man aged 25 to 40 in good health. The CDR3 loop reads CASSIEPRTTEAFF. The DNA of the CDR3 is TGTGCCAGTAGTATAGAGCCCCGTACCACTGAAGCTTTCTTT. Full variable domain (remainder filled in from reference TRBV19 and TRBJ1-1): DGGITQSPKYLFRKEGQNVTLSCEQNLNHDAMYWYRQDPGQGLRLIYYSQIVNDFQKGDIAEGYSVSREKKESFPLTVTSAQKNPTAFYLCASSIEPRTTEAFFGQGTRLTVV.